This T cell receptor (beta chain) was found in a study of T cells in Graves' hyperthyroidism and ophthalmopathy. Study-wide points: By a 13 V-J model, ophthalmopathy was set apart from stable hyperthyroidism.

RNA transcripts were the template for amplifying TCR beta CDR3 regions. With the HTBI primer set, the TCR CDR3 went through a first round of RT-PCR. TCRdb called the multiplex PCR reads again in MiXCR, with one record for every CDR3 protein. The repertoire holds about 380,000 distinct CDR3 sequences, with about 13% as singletons. In germline, CDR1 is MDHEN, CDR2 SYDVKM. The V end lost 5 bases, the J end lost 6 bases, and 19 bases lay between the germline ends. CDR3 length: 15 residues. Diagnosis rested on symptoms, serum thyroxine and TRAb, thyroid ultrasound, and orbital computed tomography. Source material for PBMCs was around 10 ml fresh peripheral blood. About this clonotype: What it binds is unknown.

The genes are TRBV28 and TRBJ2-5, with D perhaps TRBD1 (5 bases). The clonotype originates from a man aged 30 to 39 with Graves' hyperthyroidism that later progressed to Graves' ophthalmopathy. The source material was blood. The CDR3 DNA sequence: TGTGCCAGCAGTCAAATTAGAACAGGTTTGAAGACCCAGTACTTC. It is translated as CASSQIRTGLKTQYF.